The clone carrying this T cell receptor beta chain occurred a few times. Its antigen remains unknown. Other autoimmune disease, uncontrolled infection, pregnancy and lactation led to exclusion. The study amplified TCR beta CDR3 regions using RNA transcripts. Scientists carried out first-round RT-PCR using HTBI primers and then a second-round multiplex PCR. TCRdb re-analysed the multiplex PCR reads in MiXCR, keeping a single row per CDR3 protein. Among approximately 540,000 distinct CDR3 sequences, approximately 37% were seen once, and the ten largest hold over 3.5%. This record comes from a study of Graves' ophthalmopathy and Graves' hyperthyroidism. Findings and limits, study-wide: Predictions made by the model for ophthalmopathy progression reached more than 55% sensitivity and 72% to 85% specificity.

Germline V gene lookup returns CDR1 LGHNA and CDR2 YNFKEQ. The CDR3 length is 14 residues. The sequenced sample consisted of peripheral blood or thyroid tissue (not recorded which). This clonotype was sampled from an adult man with Graves' hyperthyroidism. The V call is TRBV4-2, the J call TRBJ2-7; TRBD2 matches 9 bases. The DNA end favors TRBJ2-1, so the J call may be wrong. The CDR3 loop reads CASSQREGDNEQFF. Written as DNA, the CDR3 is TGTGCCAGCAGCCAGCGGGAGGGGGACAATGAGCAGTTCTTC.